These T cell receptor beta chains were read from a single sample in a study of blood T cell repertoires in COVID-19. Here immunoSEQ multiplex PCR was the method, and the copy in TCRdb shows in-frame clones only, minus some. In the table there are about 150,000 clones, about four fifths of which are singletons. The specimen was peripheral blood. These TCRs come from a woman older than 75 with active or convalescent COVID-19. Each CDR3 is given with its conserved first and last residue. The D gene is left open where the match is weak. The size entry is marked missing in some rows and otherwise reads once, few, many or a size class.

D gene: -; J gene: TRBJ2-3; clone size: -; V gene: TRBV6-4; CDR3 DNA: TGTGCCAGCAGCGCTTTTCGTCCTCCGGCGGGGCGCACAGATACGCAGTATTTT; CDR3 protein: CASSAFRPPAGRTDTQYF
D gene: TRBD2; J gene: TRBJ2-7; clone size: -; V gene: TRBV4-1; CDR3 DNA: TGCGCCAGCAGCCAAGATAGCTGGACTAGCGAGTACGAGCAGTACTTC; CDR3 protein: CASSQDSWTSEYEQYF
D gene: TRBD1; J gene: TRBJ2-1; clone size: -; V gene: TRBV7-8; CDR3 DNA: TGTGCCAGCAGCACTCTTGGACAGGGTTACAATGAGCAGTTCTTC; CDR3 protein: CASSTLGQGYNEQFF
D gene: TRBD1; J gene: TRBJ2-2; clone size: -; V gene: TRBV5-6; CDR3 DNA: TGTGCCAGCAGCCCAAGCGGGACAGGGGAAGGGACCGGGGAGCTGTTTTTT; CDR3 protein: CASSPSGTGEGTGELFF
D gene: TRBD2; J gene: TRBJ2-5; clone size: once; V gene: TRBV3-1/TRBV3-2; CDR3 DNA: TGTGCCAGCAGCCAGGGACTAGCGGGAGGGGAAGAGACCCAGTACTTC; CDR3 protein: CASSQGLAGGEETQYF
D gene: -; J gene: TRBJ2-7; clone size: -; V gene: TRBV28; CDR3 DNA: TGTGCCAGCTATCGCGGACAGAGCTACGAGCAGTACTTC; CDR3 protein: CASYRGQSYEQYF
D gene: TRBD2; J gene: TRBJ2-3; clone size: -; V gene: TRBV5-1; CDR3 DNA: TGCGCCAGCAGCTTGTCGGGGAGGGGCACAGATACGCAGTATTTT; CDR3 protein: CASSLSGRGTDTQYF
D gene: TRBD2; J gene: TRBJ2-3; clone size: -; V gene: TRBV9; CDR3 DNA: TGTGCCAGCAGCGTATCTAGCGGGAGTGATACGCAGTATTTT; CDR3 protein: CASSVSSGSDTQYF
D gene: TRBD2; J gene: TRBJ2-2; clone size: few; V gene: TRBV7-8; CDR3 DNA: TGTGCCAGCAGGACTAGCGGGAGGGGGAACACCGGGGAGCTGTTTTTT; CDR3 protein: CASRTSGRGNTGELFF
D gene: TRBD1; J gene: TRBJ1-3; clone size: -; V gene: TRBV9; CDR3 DNA: TGTGCCAGCAGCGTGGGACAGAACTCTGGAAACACCATATATTTT; CDR3 protein: CASSVGQNSGNTIYF
D gene: -; J gene: TRBJ1-4; clone size: few; V gene: TRBV19; CDR3 DNA: TGTGCCAGTAGTATCCTCGGACGTAAGGGGACTAATGAAAAACTGTTTTTT; CDR3 protein: CASSILGRKGTNEKLFF
D gene: -; J gene: TRBJ1-2; clone size: -; V gene: TRBV9; CDR3 DNA: TGTGCCAGCAGCGTTCAAGGCGGTAACTATGGCTACACCTTC; CDR3 protein: CASSVQGGNYGYTF
D gene: TRBD1; J gene: TRBJ2-1; clone size: -; V gene: TRBV6-5; CDR3 DNA: TGTGCCAGCAGTTACGACAGGGACCGGGGCAATGAGCAGTTCTTC; CDR3 protein: CASSYDRDRGNEQFF
D gene: -; J gene: TRBJ2-6; clone size: few; V gene: TRBV27; CDR3 DNA: TGTGCCAGCAGTTTATCGAGACTGATTTCTGGGGCCAACGTCCTGACTTTC; CDR3 protein: CASSLSRLISGANVLTF
D gene: TRBD1; J gene: TRBJ2-1; clone size: -; V gene: TRBV7-9; CDR3 DNA: TGTGCCAGCAGCGCCCGGACAGGGCCGGGTGAGCAGTTCTTC; CDR3 protein: CASSARTGPGEQFF
D gene: -; J gene: TRBJ1-1; clone size: few; V gene: TRBV18; CDR3 DNA: TGTGCCAGCTCAGCAGGTGTAGGTGCTTATTTCATGTCCAACACTGAAGCTTTCTTT; CDR3 protein: CASSAGVGAYFMSNTEAFF
D gene: -; J gene: TRBJ1-4; clone size: -; V gene: TRBV9; CDR3 DNA: TGTGCCAGCAGCCCCCGGGGCAGGGGTTACGAAAAACTGTTTTTT; CDR3 protein: CASSPRGRGYEKLFF
D gene: -; J gene: TRBJ1-1; clone size: -; V gene: TRBV2; CDR3 DNA: TGTGCCAGCACCAGGGACTTGAACACTGAAGCTTTCTTT; CDR3 protein: CASTRDLNTEAFF
D gene: TRBD1; J gene: TRBJ2-7; clone size: -; V gene: TRBV3-1/TRBV3-2; CDR3 DNA: TGTGCCAGCAGCCCCCCCGGACAGGGTGAGCAGTACTTC; CDR3 protein: CASSPPGQGEQYF
D gene: -; J gene: TRBJ2-7; clone size: -; V gene: TRBV27; CDR3 DNA: TGTGCCAGCAGCTATTTAGGGACTACAGGGAGTAAGTCCTACGAGCAGTACTTC; CDR3 protein: CASSYLGTTGSKSYEQYF
D gene: TRBD1; J gene: TRBJ1-3; clone size: -; V gene: TRBV7-2; CDR3 DNA: TGTGCCAGCAGCGCTTCAGGGGGTCTCTCTGGAAACACCATATATTTT; CDR3 protein: CASSASGGLSGNTIYF
D gene: -; J gene: TRBJ1-1; clone size: -; V gene: TRBV27; CDR3 DNA: TGTGCCAGCAGTTTTAGGAGGGGAACGACTGAAGCTTTCTTT; CDR3 protein: CASSFRRGTTEAFF
D gene: -; J gene: TRBJ2-3; clone size: few; V gene: TRBV2; CDR3 DNA: TGTGCCAGCACCGAGGGCGGATCTAGCACAGATACGCAGTATTTT; CDR3 protein: CASTEGGSSTDTQYF
D gene: -; J gene: TRBJ1-1; clone size: -; V gene: TRBV3-1/TRBV3-2; CDR3 DNA: TGTGCCAGCAGCCCGAAAAGATCGACAGGTTTGTGGACTGAAGCTTTCTTT; CDR3 protein: CASSPKRSTGLWTEAFF
D gene: TRBD1; J gene: TRBJ2-7; clone size: -; V gene: TRBV25-1; CDR3 DNA: TGTGCCAGCAGTGATACCGACAGGGGTAGGTACGAGCAGTACTTC; CDR3 protein: CASSDTDRGRYEQYF
D gene: -; J gene: TRBJ1-2; clone size: -; V gene: TRBV19; CDR3 DNA: TGTGCCAGTAGCCCAACAGGGTCTGACTATGGCTACACCTTC; CDR3 protein: CASSPTGSDYGYTF
D gene: TRBD1; J gene: TRBJ1-1; clone size: few; V gene: TRBV11-2; CDR3 DNA: TGTGCCAGCACACCATGGCAGGGGGTCACTGAAGCTTTCTTT; CDR3 protein: CASTPWQGVTEAFF
D gene: -; J gene: TRBJ1-1; clone size: few; V gene: TRBV6-1; CDR3 DNA: TGTGCCAGCAGTGAAGCGGGAGTAGGGTACACTGAAGCTTTCTTT; CDR3 protein: CASSEAGVGYTEAFF
D gene: TRBD2; J gene: TRBJ2-3; clone size: -; V gene: TRBV7-2; CDR3 DNA: TGTGCCAGCGGCCGGCTAGCGGGAGTAGATACGCAGTATTTT; CDR3 protein: CASGRLAGVDTQYF
D gene: -; J gene: TRBJ2-7; clone size: -; V gene: TRBV7-8; CDR3 DNA: TGTGCCAGCAGCTTAGCTGGCCGATCACATTCCTACGAGCAGTACTTC; CDR3 protein: CASSLAGRSHSYEQYF
D gene: -; J gene: TRBJ2-1; clone size: -; V gene: TRBV16; CDR3 DNA: TGTGCCAGCAGCCAATCTTCAGGTACCTACAATGAGCAGTTCTTC; CDR3 protein: CASSQSSGTYNEQFF
D gene: -; J gene: TRBJ1-3; clone size: few; V gene: TRBV11-1; CDR3 DNA: TGTGCCAGCAGCGACCATCACAGGGCCTCTGGAAACACCATATATTTT; CDR3 protein: CASSDHHRASGNTIYF
D gene: -; J gene: TRBJ1-1; clone size: -; V gene: TRBV18; CDR3 DNA: TGTGCCAGCTCACCGGCAGCGGGCACTGAAGCTTTCTTT; CDR3 protein: CASSPAAGTEAFF
D gene: -; J gene: TRBJ1-4; clone size: -; V gene: TRBV7-6; CDR3 DNA: TGTGCCAGCAGCTTAGGACAGGTCCAAACTAATGAAAAACTGTTTTTT; CDR3 protein: CASSLGQVQTNEKLFF
D gene: TRBD2; J gene: TRBJ2-7; clone size: -; V gene: TRBV11-1; CDR3 DNA: TGTGCCAGCAGTAAACTAGCGGGAGGGCCCTACGAGCAGTACTTC; CDR3 protein: CASSKLAGGPYEQYF